The 24 T cell receptor beta chains listed next were all sequenced from one sample in a study of blood T cell repertoires in COVID-19. Assay used: immunoSEQ multiplex PCR; TCRdb lists only in-frame clones, some missing. The sample has around 130,000 clones; 65% to 85% are singletons. What was sequenced was peripheral blood. The receptors come from a human donor in a cohort sampled during active COVID-19.

The CDR3 DNA is TGTGCCAGCAGCCAAGCGCTACAGGGGGATCAGCCCCAGCATTTT. This encodes CASSQALQGDQPQHF. The chain joins TRBV3-1 (or the pseudogene TRBV3-2) to TRBJ1-5, with TRBD1 matching 8 bases. Unmatched junction bases numbered 4, after V lost 1 base and J lost 5 bases. The CDR3 is 15 residues long. Germline CDR1 is LGHDT and CDR2 is YNNKEL (reference sequence).

This rearrangement joins TRBV2 to TRBJ1-5, with TRBD1 matching 7 bases. This CDR3 region has 17 residues. V shed 6 bases, J shed 0 bases, and the junction held 11 bases outside the gene matches. Germline CDR1 and CDR2: SNHLY and FYNNEI. The CDR3 sequence: CASRNRPDRVSNQPQHF. CDR3 in DNA: TGTGCCAGCAGAAACCGACCAGACAGGGTTAGCAATCAGCCCCAGCATTTT.

This clone was recorded once. V is TRBV11-2 and J is TRBJ1-1; D is undetermined. The CDR3 has 12 amino acids. With 1 base removed from V and 7 bases from J, the gap between germline ends came to 7 bases. The V gene's germline CDR1 is SGHAT and CDR2 FQNNGV. The CDR3 loop reads CASSLGWSEAFF. DNA for the CDR3: TGTGCCAGCAGCTTAGGTTGGAGTGAAGCTTTCTTT.

J is TRBJ1-6 and V is TRBV19; TRBD1 agrees at 7 bases. The CDR3 is made up of 14 amino acids. The J segment lost 7 bases and the V segment lost 3 bases, leaving 3 bases of the junction unmatched. Germline CDR1 is LNHDA and CDR2 is SQIVND (reference sequence). The CDR3 region is CASSMEQGNSPLHF. Written as DNA, the CDR3 is TGTGCCAGTAGTATGGAACAGGGGAATTCACCCCTCCACTTT. Full variable domain (remainder filled in from reference TRBV19 and TRBJ1-6): DGGITQSPKYLFRKEGQNVTLSCEQNLNHDAMYWYRQDPGQGLRLIYYSQIVNDFQKGDIAEGYSVSREKKESFPLTVTSAQKNPTAFYLCASSMEQGNSPLHFGNGTRLTVT.

This chain links TRBV6-5 with TRBJ2-5; 7 bases agree with TRBD2. Germline loops: CDR1 MNHEY, CDR2 SVGAGI. The junction had 11 bases not matched to a gene; V was cut back by 5 bases and J by 5 bases. The CDR3 length is 15 residues. This chain's CDR3 is CASSPGTTRVETQYF. CDR3 sequence (DNA): TGTGCCAGCAGTCCAGGGACTACCAGGGTGGAGACCCAGTACTTC.

V is TRBV5-1 and J is TRBJ2-5; 9 bases align to TRBD1. This CDR3 has 14 amino acids. With V trimmed by 0 bases and J by 4 bases, 1 base remained unmatched. The V gene's germline CDR1 is SGHRS and CDR2 YFSETQ. CDR3 sequence reads: CASSLGTGAETQYF. DNA for the CDR3: TGCGCCAGCAGCTTGGGGACAGGGGCAGAGACCCAGTACTTC.

The V call is TRBV19, the J call TRBJ2-3; 15 bases agree with TRBD2. The CDR3 is 15 residues long. V shed 5 bases and J 6 bases; nucleotides not matched to a gene: 3. Germline V gene sequence: CDR1 LNHDA, CDR2 SQIVND (reference sequence). The CDR3: CASSRTSGGVDTQYF. The CDR3 DNA is TGTGCCAGTAGTCGGACTAGCGGGGGGGTCGATACGCAGTATTTT.

V usage is TRBV24-1 and J usage is TRBJ2-3; D gene unclear. Germline V gives CDR1 KGHDR, CDR2 SFDVKD. V shed 5 bases and J shed 4 bases, with 9 bases lying between them. The CDR3 contains 13 residues. The DNA of the CDR3 is TGTGCCACCAGTGTTCTCCTTTCAGATACGCAGTATTTT. It codes for CATSVLLSDTQYF.

The chain couples TRBV18 to TRBJ1-2, with TRBD1 matching over 7 bases. The CDR3 extends over 13 amino acids. J was trimmed by 8 bases and V by 5 bases; bases with no gene match: 8. The germline V gene has CDR1 KGHSH and CDR2 LQKENI. The CDR3 DNA sequence: TGTGCCAGCTCAACCAGACAGGGAAGGGGCTACACCTTC. Protein: CASSTRQGRGYTF.

J is TRBJ2-7 and V is TRBV27, with TRBD1 matching 9 bases. V was pared by 0 bases and J by 4 bases, with 7 bases of the junction left unmatched. The CDR3 is 16 amino acids. Germline lookup yields CDR1 MNHEY and CDR2 SMNVEV (reference sequence). The CDR3 protein is CASSLSTGGRAYEQYF. The CDR3 nucleotides read TGTGCCAGCAGTTTATCGACAGGGGGTAGGGCTTACGAGCAGTACTTC.

The J gene is TRBJ2-7, the V gene TRBV19; TRBD1 aligns across 9 bases. The CDR3 totals 13 residues. Germline loops: CDR1 LNHDA, CDR2 SQIVND (reference sequence). The J segment lost 3 bases and the V segment lost 10 bases, leaving 7 bases of the junction unmatched. The CDR3 is CATTQGASYEQYF. The CDR3 DNA sequence: TGTGCCACCACACAGGGGGCGAGCTACGAGCAGTACTTC.

This clone turned up a few times. V and J are TRBV5-1 and TRBJ1-6; no definite D call. CDR3 size: 15 residues. The germline V gene has CDR1 SGHRS and CDR2 YFSETQ. V was trimmed by 0 bases and J by 0 bases, leaving 4 bases between them. The CDR3 DNA sequence: TGCGCCAGCAGCTTGGATAGCTCCTATAATTCACCCCTCCACTTT. Residues: CASSLDSSYNSPLHF.

This chain connects TRBV7-2 to TRBJ1-5; 8 bases line up with TRBD1. The trim removed 5 bases at V and 2 bases at J, leaving 11 bases unmatched. The germline V gene encodes CDR1 SGHTA and CDR2 FQGNSA. The CDR3 runs to 17 residues. In nucleotides, the CDR3 is TGTGCCAGCAGCCCGGACAGGGCAAGAGGGGGCAATCAGCCCCAGCATTTT. As protein: CASSPDRARGGNQPQHF.

This chain uses TRBV5-8 with TRBJ2-1, with TRBD2 matching over 9 bases. The J segment lost 6 bases and the V segment lost 2 bases, leaving 9 bases of the junction unmatched. The CDR3 runs to 16 residues. CDR1 SGHTS and CDR2 YDEGEE come from the germline V gene. Here the CDR3 reads CASSLKAGGVGNEQFF. The CDR3 bases are TGTGCCAGCAGCTTAAAAGCGGGGGGAGTGGGCAATGAGCAGTTCTTC.

The chain uses TRBV6-6 and TRBJ1-1; 7 nucleotides align to TRBD1. The CDR3 consists of 13 residues. Trimming took 2 bases from V and 7 from J; bases not matched to a gene: 4. CDR1 is MNHNY, CDR2 SVGAGI, per germline (reference sequence). CDR3 in amino acids: CASSYTGALEAFF. CDR3 DNA: TGTGCCAGCAGTTACACAGGGGCCCTTGAAGCTTTCTTT.

This clone was counted a few times. This chain uses TRBV6-4 with TRBJ1-5, with 8 bases fitting TRBD1. The V gene's germline CDR1 is MRHNA and CDR2 SNTAGT. Germline trimming cut 0 bases from V and 5 bases from J; bases unmatched to any gene: 3. The CDR3 runs to 15 residues. The CDR3 sequence is CASSDSMTGDQPQHF. Written as DNA, the CDR3 is TGTGCCAGCAGTGACTCGATGACAGGGGATCAGCCCCAGCATTTT.

This clone was picked up one time. V is TRBV19 and J is TRBJ2-7; D might be TRBD2 (6 bases). The CDR3 runs 16 residues. Trimming pared 1 base from V and 0 bases from J, leaving 13 bases between. Germline V CDR1 and CDR2: LNHDA, SQIVND (reference sequence). CDR3 in amino acids: CASSIAWDFRSYEQYF. In DNA form, the CDR3 reads TGTGCCAGTAGTATAGCCTGGGACTTCCGCTCCTACGAGCAGTACTTC.

The rearrangement joins TRBV27 to TRBJ2-1; D possibly corresponds to TRBD2 (7 bases). The germline CDR1 and CDR2 sequences are MNHEY and SMNVEV (reference sequence). The CDR3 runs to 12 residues. Deletions cut 7 bases from V and 12 bases from J, with 16 bases between. The CDR3 sequence is CASTSRGGGQFF. CDR3 DNA sequence: TGTGCCAGCACTTCGCGAGGGGGGGGGCAGTTCTTC.

The chain couples TRBV5-1 to TRBJ2-2; 8 bases line up with TRBD2. The CDR3 covers 14 residues. CDR1 is SGHRS, CDR2 YFSETQ, per germline. With 5 bases clipped from V and 6 bases from J, the junction kept 6 bases outside the gene matches. The CDR3 spells CASSSSGPAGELFF. CDR3 nucleotide sequence: TGCGCCAGCAGTTCTAGCGGGCCCGCCGGGGAGCTGTTTTTT.

V usage is TRBV7-2 and J usage is TRBJ1-2; TRBD1 aligns across 8 bases. The CDR3 consists of 15 residues. Germline-derived CDR1 and CDR2 are SGHTA and FQGNSA. The ends lost 5 bases at V and 4 bases at J; junction bases unmatched: 9. This CDR3 reads CASSRDGQGPYGYTF. The DNA for the CDR3 is TGTGCCAGCAGCCGTGACGGACAGGGTCCCTATGGCTACACCTTC.

The rearrangement joins TRBV19 to TRBJ1-5, with 7 bases aligning to TRBD1. The CDR3 runs 15 residues. V lost 8 bases, J lost 4 bases, and 11 bases stayed unmatched. In germline, CDR1 is LNHDA, CDR2 SQIVND (reference sequence). As DNA, the CDR3 is TGTGCCAGTGTGGAGACAGGGCCCGGTAATCAGCCCCAGCATTTT. Translation: CASVETGPGNQPQHF.

This sequence joins TRBV5-4 and TRBJ1-1; a weak D match, TRBD1 (5 bases). The germline V gene encodes CDR1 SGHNT and CDR2 YYREEE (reference sequence). This CDR3 contains 15 residues. Trimming took off 0 bases at V and 3 bases at J, with 12 bases between the two ends. In nucleotides, the CDR3 is TGTGCCAGCAGCTTGGTTTGGGGGGGGGACACTGAAGCTTTCTTT. Its protein is CASSLVWGGDTEAFF.

The chain recombines TRBV11-1 with TRBJ2-1; 10 bases map to TRBD2. Germline trimming cut 5 bases from V and 16 bases from J; bases unmatched to any gene: 17. The CDR3 is made up of 15 amino acids. The germline V gene encodes CDR1 SGHAT and CDR2 FQDESV (reference sequence). The CDR3 DNA reads as TGTGCCAGCAGCCGGGCTTCGCTAGCGGGGGCCCGGGTTTTCTTC. This encodes CASSRASLAGARVFF.

V and J are TRBV19 and TRBJ2-2, with a weak D call TRBD2 (5 bases). The germline V and J ends were trimmed by 5 bases and 0 bases, with 10 bases remaining between them. CDR3 length: 15 amino acids. CDR1 LNHDA and CDR2 SQIVND come from the germline V gene (reference sequence). For the CDR3, the DNA is TGTGCCAGTAGTTTTCCGGGAACGAACACCGGGGAGCTGTTTTTT. Its translation is CASSFPGTNTGELFF.